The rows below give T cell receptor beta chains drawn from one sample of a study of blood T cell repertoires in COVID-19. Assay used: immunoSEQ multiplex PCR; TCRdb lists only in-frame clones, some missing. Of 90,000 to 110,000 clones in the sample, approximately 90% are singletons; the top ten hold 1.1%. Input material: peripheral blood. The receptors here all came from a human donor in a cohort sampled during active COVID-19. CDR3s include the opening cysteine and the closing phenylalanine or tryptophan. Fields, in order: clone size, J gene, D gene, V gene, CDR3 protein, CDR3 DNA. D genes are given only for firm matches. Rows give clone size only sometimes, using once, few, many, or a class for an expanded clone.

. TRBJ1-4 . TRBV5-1 CASSLGDLGGSNEKLFF TGCGCCAGCAGCTTGGGAGACCTAGGCGGGTCTAATGAAAAACTGTTTTTT
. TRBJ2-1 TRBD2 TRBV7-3 CASSSFSGSIYNEQFF TGTGCCAGCAGCTCCTTTAGCGGGAGTATTTACAATGAGCAGTTCTTC
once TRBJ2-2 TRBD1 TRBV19 CASSNPGGRAGELFF TGTGCCAGTAGTAACCCAGGGGGTCGGGCCGGGGAGCTGTTTTTT
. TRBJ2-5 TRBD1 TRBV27 CASSFQGAGRTQYF TGTGCCAGCAGTTTCCAGGGGGCAGGGAGGACCCAGTACTTC
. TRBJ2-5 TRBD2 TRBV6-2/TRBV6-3 CASSLGLAGDQETQYF TGTGCCAGCAGTTTGGGACTAGCGGGGGACCAAGAGACCCAGTACTTC
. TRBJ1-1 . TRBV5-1 CASSLGAPSGGPDTEAFF TGCGCCAGCAGCTTGGGCGCCCCCTCGGGGGGCCCGGACACTGAAGCTTTCTTT
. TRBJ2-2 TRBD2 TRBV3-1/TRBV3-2 CASRELAGPDTGELFF TGTGCCAGCAGGGAACTAGCGGGCCCTGACACCGGGGAGCTGTTTTTT
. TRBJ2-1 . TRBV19 CASSIARGLAAYNEQFF TGTGCCAGTAGTATAGCTCGGGGGCTAGCGGCCTACAATGAGCAGTTCTTC
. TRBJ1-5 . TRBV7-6 CASSLAPAGRNQPQHF TGTGCCAGCAGCTTAGCTCCCGCAGGGCGCAATCAGCCCCAGCATTTT
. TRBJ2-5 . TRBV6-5 CATAGAQETQYF TGTGCCACCGCGGGGGCCCAAGAGACCCAGTACTTC
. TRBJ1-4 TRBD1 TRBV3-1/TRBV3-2 CASSPGQGNEKLFF TGTGCCAGCAGCCCGGGACAGGGGAATGAAAAACTGTTTTTT
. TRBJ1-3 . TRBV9 CASSPHRRGSGNTIYF TGTGCCAGCAGCCCCCACCGCAGGGGCTCTGGAAACACCATATATTTT
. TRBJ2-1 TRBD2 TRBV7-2 CASSWGLAGNNEQFF TGTGCCAGCAGCTGGGGACTAGCGGGGAACAATGAGCAGTTCTTC
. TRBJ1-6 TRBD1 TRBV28 CASRLDRGKGSPLHF TGTGCCAGCAGGTTGGACAGGGGTAAAGGTTCACCCCTCCACTTT
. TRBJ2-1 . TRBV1 CTSSQETWTSGDSNEQFF TGCACCAGCAGCCAAGAAACCTGGACTAGCGGGGATTCCAATGAGCAGTTCTTC
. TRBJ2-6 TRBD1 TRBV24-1 CALGGQATSGANVLTF TGTGCCCTAGGCGGACAGGCGACCTCTGGGGCCAACGTCCTGACTTTC
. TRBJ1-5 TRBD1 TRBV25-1 CASSDTGGWGQPQHF TGTGCCAGCAGTGACACAGGGGGATGGGGCCAGCCCCAGCATTTT
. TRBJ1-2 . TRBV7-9 CASSLEGEPADDYGYTF TGTGCCAGCAGCTTAGAGGGGGAGCCGGCTGATGACTATGGCTACACCTTC
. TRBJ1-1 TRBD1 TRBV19 CASSGTGYRNTEAFF TGTGCCAGTTCAGGGACAGGGTATAGAAACACTGAAGCTTTCTTT
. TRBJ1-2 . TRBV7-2 CASSLDGELGYTF TGTGCCAGCAGCTTAGACGGGGAGTTGGGCTACACCTTC
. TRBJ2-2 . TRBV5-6 CASSSGGSLYTGELFF TGTGCCAGCAGCTCTGGGGGGTCCTTGTACACCGGGGAGCTGTTTTTT
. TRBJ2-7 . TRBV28 CASSSPGSAPYEQYF TGTGCCAGCAGTTCGCCGGGATCTGCCCCCTACGAGCAGTACTTC
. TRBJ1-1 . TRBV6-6 CAGAGAGRFVEAFF TGTGCCGGAGCCGGGGCAGGGAGGTTTGTTGAAGCTTTCTTT
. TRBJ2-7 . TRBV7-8 CASSPAGTHPSYEQYF TGTGCCAGCAGCCCAGCCGGGACACACCCCTCCTACGAGCAGTACTTC
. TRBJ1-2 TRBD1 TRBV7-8 CASSSRRDSPYGYTF TGTGCCAGCAGCTCCCGCCGGGACAGCCCGTATGGCTACACCTTC
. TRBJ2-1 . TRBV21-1 CASRFLGRGSYNEQFF TGTGCCAGCAGGTTCCTCGGCCGAGGCTCCTACAATGAGCAGTTCTTC
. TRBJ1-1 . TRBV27 CASMRYGVETEAFF TGTGCCAGCATGAGGTACGGGGTGGAAACTGAAGCTTTCTTT
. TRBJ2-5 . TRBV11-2 CASSLGLALRETQYF TGTGCCAGCAGCTTAGGCCTAGCCCTCCGAGAGACCCAGTACTTC
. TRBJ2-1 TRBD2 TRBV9 CASSGNSGGAPNEQFF TGTGCCAGCAGCGGTAATAGCGGGGGGGCCCCCAATGAGCAGTTCTTC
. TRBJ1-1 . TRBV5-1 CASSSGQPRGKAFF TGCGCCAGCAGCTCCGGACAGCCCCGGGGAAAAGCTTTCTTT
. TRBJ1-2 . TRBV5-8 CASSLNTPGGYTF TGTGCCAGCAGCTTGAACACACCTGGTGGCTACACCTTC
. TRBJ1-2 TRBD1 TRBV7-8 CASRPRQGMGYGYTF TGTGCCAGCAGACCCAGACAGGGAATGGGCTATGGCTACACCTTC
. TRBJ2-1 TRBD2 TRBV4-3 CASSQDLSGRASGWDEQFF TGCGCCAGCAGCCAAGATTTGAGCGGGAGGGCCTCGGGGTGGGATGAGCAGTTCTTC
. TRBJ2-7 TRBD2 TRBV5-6 CASSGNSGGAWDEQYF TGTGCCAGCAGCGGAAATAGCGGGGGGGCCTGGGACGAGCAGTACTTC
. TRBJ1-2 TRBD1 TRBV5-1 CASSLAGQVNYGYTF TGCGCCAGCAGCTTGGCCGGACAGGTTAACTATGGCTACACCTTC
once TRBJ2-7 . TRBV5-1 CASSLASRGYEQYF TGCGCCAGCAGCTTGGCGTCTCGGGGGTACGAGCAGTACTTC
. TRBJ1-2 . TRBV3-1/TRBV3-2 CASSQAQGYGYTF TGTGCCAGCAGCCAAGCGCAGGGCTATGGCTACACCTTC
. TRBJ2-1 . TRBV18 CASSPAFVRSNEQFF TGTGCCAGCTCACCGGCTTTCGTCCGATCCAATGAGCAGTTCTTC
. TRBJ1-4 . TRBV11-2 CASSLGWGGATNEKLFF TGTGCCAGCAGCTTAGGCTGGGGGGGAGCAACTAATGAAAAACTGTTTTTT
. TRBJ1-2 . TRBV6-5 CASNTRGTLYGYTF TGTGCCAGCAACACGAGGGGGACCCTCTATGGCTACACCTTC
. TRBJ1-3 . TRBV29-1 CSILRESAGNTIYF TGCAGCATCCTCAGGGAATCGGCTGGAAACACCATATATTTT
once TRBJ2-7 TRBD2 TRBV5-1 CASSVGALADTSYEQYF TGCGCCAGCAGCGTTGGTGCTCTAGCGGACACATCCTACGAGCAGTACTTC
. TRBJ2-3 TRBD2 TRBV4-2 CASSQPRETSGPTDTQYF TGTGCCAGCAGCCAACCCCGGGAGACTAGCGGGCCCACAGATACGCAGTATTTT
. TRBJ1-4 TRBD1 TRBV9 CASTSGTGHEKLFF TGTGCCAGCACCTCGGGGACAGGGCATGAAAAACTGTTTTTT
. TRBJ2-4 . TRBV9 CASSVGSENIQYF TGTGCCAGCAGCGTAGGGTCGGAAAACATTCAGTACTTC
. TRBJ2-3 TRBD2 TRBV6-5 CASSYSLTGRATTQYF TGTGCCAGCAGTTACTCTCTGACCGGGAGGGCGACTACGCAGTATTTT
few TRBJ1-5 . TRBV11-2 CASSLGQSNQPQHF TGTGCCAGCAGCTTAGGCCAGAGCAATCAGCCCCAGCATTTT
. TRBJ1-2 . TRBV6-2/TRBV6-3 CASSRRGADYGYTF TGTGCCAGCAGTAGGAGGGGCGCGGACTATGGCTACACCTTC
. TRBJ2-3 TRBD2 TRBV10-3 CAISESASGGSTDTQYF TGTGCCATCAGTGAGTCGGCTAGCGGGGGTAGCACAGATACGCAGTATTTT
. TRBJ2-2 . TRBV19 CASSIIVTGELFF TGTGCCAGTAGTATAATCGTAACCGGGGAGCTGTTTTTT
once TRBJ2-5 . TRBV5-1 CASSAPDSNVETQYF TGCGCCAGCAGCGCCCCCGACAGTAACGTTGAGACCCAGTACTTC
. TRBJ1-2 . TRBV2 CASSEAANYGYTF TGTGCCAGCAGTGAGGCCGCCAACTATGGCTACACCTTC
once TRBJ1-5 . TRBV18 CASSRAGGNQPQHF TGTGCCAGCTCCAGGGCCGGAGGGAATCAGCCCCAGCATTTT
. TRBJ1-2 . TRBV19 CASSITESGYGYTF TGTGCCAGTAGTATAACTGAGTCGGGTTATGGCTACACCTTC
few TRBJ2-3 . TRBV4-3 CASSQDHARGPDTQYF TGCGCCAGCAGCCAAGATCATGCTAGAGGGCCAGATACGCAGTATTTT